These 6 T cell receptor beta chains originate from one sample sequenced in a study of shared clonotypes between healthy human individuals. Only in-frame clones appear in the TCRdb table, and some are missing; sequencing was by immunoSEQ multiplex PCR. Of 2 million to 2.5 million clones in the sample, 90% to 97% were seen once. What was sequenced was naive CD4+ T cells sorted from blood. The sample's subset: CD45RA+ positively selected. These TCRs come from a young man in good health.

Comment on this clone: The sample contains more than one DNA sequence encoding this CDR3. The chain is built from TRBV5-1 and TRBJ2-3; perhaps TRBD2 as D (6 bases). CDR3 length: 14 amino acids. Trimming took off 3 bases at V and 1 base at J, with 9 bases between the two ends. Per germline, CDR1 SGHRS and CDR2 YFSETQ. The CDR3 DNA reads TGCGCCAGCAGCTCCGGCGGGGGCACAGATACGCAGTATTTT. Translation: CASSSGGGTDTQYF.

The chain joins TRBV5-1 to TRBJ2-3; D possibly corresponds to TRBD2 (6 bases). The CDR3 spans 18 residues. The V end lost 2 bases, the J end lost 0 bases, and 19 bases lay between the germline ends. The germline CDR1 and CDR2 sequences are SGHRS and YFSETQ. The CDR3 loop is CASSFGGVGGSSTDTQYF. The CDR3 region has the DNA TGCGCCAGCAGCTTTGGAGGGGTCGGGGGATCTAGCACAGATACGCAGTATTTT.

The J gene is TRBJ2-5, the V gene TRBV27; TRBD1 aligns across 7 bases. Germline values: CDR1 MNHEY, CDR2 SMNVEV (reference sequence). The V gene end was trimmed by 6 bases and the J gene end by 4 bases; junction bases not matched to a gene: 11. The CDR3 is made up of 15 amino acids. DNA of the CDR3: TGTGCCAGCAGCCGACCCGGGACAGCTCGAGAGACCCAGTACTTC. Amino acids: CASSRPGTARETQYF.

The chain uses TRBV7-2 and TRBJ2-7, with D perhaps matching TRBD1 (5 bases). This CDR3 is built from 13 residues. V lost 5 bases and J 4 bases, leaving 12 bases between the germline ends. CDR1 and CDR2 (germline): SGHTA, FQGNSA. The CDR3 DNA follows: TGTGCCAGCAGCCAAAACAGGAAATACGAGCAGTACTTC. Amino acids: CASSQNRKYEQYF. Full variable domain (missing parts from reference TRBV7-2 and TRBJ2-7): GAGVSQSPSNKVTEKGKDVELRCDPISGHTALYWYRQSLGQGLEFLIYFQGNSAPDKSGLPSDRFSAERTGGSVSTLTIQRTQQEDSAVYLCASSQNRKYEQYFGPGTRLTVT.

This rearrangement joins TRBV2 to TRBJ2-1, with 9 bases matching TRBD1. J gave up 9 bases and V 9 bases, and 12 bases lay outside the gene matches. From germline, CDR1 is SNHLY and CDR2 FYNNEI. This CDR3 spans 14 amino acids. The CDR3 nucleotides read TGTGCCAGTTGCCGGGACAGGGATTTGAGTGAGCAGTTCTTC. Protein sequence: CASCRDRDLSEQFF.

The rearrangement links TRBV18 to TRBJ1-2; weak D call: TRBD1 (6 bases). The CDR3 has 15 residues. V was trimmed by 3 bases and J by 2 bases, leaving 13 bases between them. CDR1 and CDR2 from the germline V gene are KGHSH and LQKENI. The CDR3 spells CASSPTWQGNYGYTF. The CDR3 DNA follows: TGTGCCAGCTCACCTACCTGGCAGGGGAACTATGGCTACACCTTC.